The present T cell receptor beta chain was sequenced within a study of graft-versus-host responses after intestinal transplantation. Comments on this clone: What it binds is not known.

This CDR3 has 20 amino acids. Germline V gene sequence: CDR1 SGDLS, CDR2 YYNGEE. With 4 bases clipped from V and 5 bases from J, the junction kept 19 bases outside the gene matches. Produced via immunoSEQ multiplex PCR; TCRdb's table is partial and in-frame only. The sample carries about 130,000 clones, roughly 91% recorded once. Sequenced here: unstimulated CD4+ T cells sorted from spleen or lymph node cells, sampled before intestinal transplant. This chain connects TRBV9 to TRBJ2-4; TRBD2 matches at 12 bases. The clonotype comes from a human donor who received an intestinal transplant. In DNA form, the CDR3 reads TGTGCCAGCAGCCCTCTCCGGGACACACGGACTAGCGGGGCCCAAAACATTCAGTACTTC. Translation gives CASSPLRDTRTSGAQNIQYF.